This T cell receptor beta chain was found in a study of lymphopenia after photon versus proton radiotherapy (dated by TCRdb to between 2018 and 2021). For the wider study: Photon and proton radiation therapy were compared by the study for their immunological effects in patients with gastrointestinal tumors who developed high-grade lymphopenia. The roughly 21 patients in the cohort had gastrointestinal tumors, were treated with either photon or proton therapy, and subsequently developed lymphopenia. The study was designed to characterize how the impact on the immune system differs between the two radiation modalities.

From the germline V gene, CDR1 is SGHRS and CDR2 is YFSETQ. V drops 0 bases and J drops 5 bases, leaving 17 bases in between. CDR3 length: 16 amino acids, cysteine to phenylalanine. Of the read, only the CDR3 DNA is kept; its 48 bases are in frame from base 1. The library was made by the immunoSEQ multiplex PCR assay. Deep sequencing of rearranged TCR beta loci, alongside multiparametric flow cytometry, was used to profile T cell repertoires. TCRdb provides this immuneACCESS table in a form limited to in-frame rearrangements. Some clones are lacking; in checked studies, under half of them reflect an unresolved V gene, and why the rest are absent is not known. For this sample there are more than 25,000 clones; approximately 88% appear just once. The top ten clones comprise 50% of the sample. General findings and caveats noted by the study authors: Among patients across the cohort who died, overall survival time showed an inverse correlation with a larger post-nadir drop in TCR diversity. After the lymphocyte count nadir, repertoires from photon-treated patients showed oligoclonal expansion, particularly of CD8+ Temra cells, and this expansion drove the decline in diversity. The survival association was assessed only in patients who died, and better survival with proton therapy was presented by the authors as a possibility rather than a demonstrated result. Relative stability during treatment was observed in proton-treated patients, whereas loss of naive T cells and TCR diversity and gain of effector/memory populations were observed in photon-treated patients.

Remarks on this clone: Its antigen has not been determined. No base-level quality is on record; no much larger clone is a single base apart.

The receptor was isolated from a woman in her sixties or seventies with cholangiocarcinoma. Some clones in this sample may be carry-over from other donors' samples. Sample: peripheral blood, taken from a patient treated with proton-based radiotherapy. This receptor chain uses TRBV5-1 and TRBJ2-5; possibly the D gene is TRBD1, per 6 matching bases. The CDR3 protein is CASSLADGRTGETQYF. Here is the DNA: TGCGCCAGCAGCTTGGCCGACGGAAGAACAGGGGAGACCCAGTACTTC.